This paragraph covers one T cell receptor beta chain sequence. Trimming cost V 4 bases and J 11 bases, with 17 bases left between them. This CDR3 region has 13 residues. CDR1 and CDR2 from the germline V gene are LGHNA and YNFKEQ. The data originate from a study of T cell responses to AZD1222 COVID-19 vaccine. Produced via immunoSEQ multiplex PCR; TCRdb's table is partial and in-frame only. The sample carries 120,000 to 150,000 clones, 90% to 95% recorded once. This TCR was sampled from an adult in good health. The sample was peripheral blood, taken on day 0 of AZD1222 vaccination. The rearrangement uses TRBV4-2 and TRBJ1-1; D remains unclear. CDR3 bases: TGTGCCAGCAGCCCCGTGGCAGCGGAGGGTGCTTTCTTT. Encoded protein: CASSPVAAEGAFF.